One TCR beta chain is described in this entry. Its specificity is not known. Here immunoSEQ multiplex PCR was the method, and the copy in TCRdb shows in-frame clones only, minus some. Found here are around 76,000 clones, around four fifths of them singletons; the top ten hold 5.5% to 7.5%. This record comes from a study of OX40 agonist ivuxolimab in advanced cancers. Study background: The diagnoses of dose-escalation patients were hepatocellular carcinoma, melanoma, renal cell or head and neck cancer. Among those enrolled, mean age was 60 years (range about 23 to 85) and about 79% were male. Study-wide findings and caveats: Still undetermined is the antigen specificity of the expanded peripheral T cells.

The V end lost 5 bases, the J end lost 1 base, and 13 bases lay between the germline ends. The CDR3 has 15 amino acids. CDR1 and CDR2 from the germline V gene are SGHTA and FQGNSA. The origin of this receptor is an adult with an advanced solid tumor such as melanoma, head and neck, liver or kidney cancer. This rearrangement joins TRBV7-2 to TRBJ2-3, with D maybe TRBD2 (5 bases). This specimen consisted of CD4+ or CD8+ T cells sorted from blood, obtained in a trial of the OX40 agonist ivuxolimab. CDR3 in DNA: TGTGCCAGCAGCCCCGGGATTCCCCGCACAGATACGCAGTATTTT. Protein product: CASSPGIPRTDTQYF.